The 27 T cell receptor beta chains presented below share a single source sample, sequenced in a study of blood T cell repertoires in COVID-19. Only in-frame clones appear in the TCRdb table, and some are missing; sequencing was by immunoSEQ multiplex PCR. The sample has some 57,000 clones; approximately 91% are singletons. Sequencing input: peripheral blood. These receptors all come from a man between 50 and 59 years old with active COVID-19.

This chain joins TRBV6-5 and TRBJ2-2; D perhaps matches TRBD2 (5 bases). The germline V gene has CDR1 MNHEY and CDR2 SVGAGI. The CDR3 has 14 residues. V was shortened by 8 bases and J by 3 bases, with 13 bases between the two germline ends. The CDR3 region is CASHPERDTGELFF. The CDR3 DNA is TGTGCCAGCCACCCGGAGAGGGACACCGGGGAGCTGTTTTTT.

This CDR3 reads CASSVDSSGGYTF. CDR3 coding DNA: TGTGCCAGCAGTGTGGACAGCTCCGGGGGCTACACCTTC. The chain uses TRBV2 and TRBJ1-2; a possible D gene is TRBD1 (6 bases). Germline V gene lookup returns CDR1 SNHLY and CDR2 FYNNEI. This CDR3 has 13 residues. The germline V and J ends were trimmed by 4 bases and 8 bases, with 14 bases remaining between them.

This chain connects TRBV7-9 to TRBJ2-6; D might be TRBD1 (6 bases). V was pared by 4 bases and J by 0 bases, with 13 bases between. Per germline, CDR1 SEHNR and CDR2 FQNEAQ (reference sequence). There are 17 residues in the CDR3. The CDR3 DNA reads TGTGCCAGCAGCTCCAAGCCAGGGGACTCTGGGGCCAACGTCCTGACTTTC. Protein product: CASSSKPGDSGANVLTF.

Only one count was recorded for this clone. The rearrangement links TRBV3-1 (or the pseudogene TRBV3-2) to TRBJ2-7; tentatively, D is TRBD1 (5 bases). The CDR3 consists of 14 residues. Germline V gives CDR1 LGHDT, CDR2 YNNKEL (reference sequence). V lost 4 bases to trimming and J lost 3 bases, with 13 bases between them. The DNA of the CDR3 is TGTGCCAGCAGCCGGGTTCAGGGAATCTACGAGCAGTACTTC. Its protein is CASSRVQGIYEQYF.

This chain joins TRBV4-1 and TRBJ2-3; TRBD2 matches 16 bases. Germline V CDR1 and CDR2: MGHRA, YSYEKL. V was pared by 2 bases and J by 5 bases, with 10 bases of the junction left unmatched. The CDR3 extends over 19 amino acids. In nucleotides, the CDR3 is TGCGCCAGCAGCCAACCTCGGGGACTAGCGGGAGGGCAGGGAGATACGCAGTATTTT. This sequence encodes CASSQPRGLAGGQGDTQYF.

The rearrangement joins TRBV5-4 to TRBJ1-6; unclear D gene. The CDR3 is made up of 15 amino acids. With 0 bases removed from V and 0 bases from J, the gap between germline ends came to 4 bases. Germline lookup yields CDR1 SGHNT and CDR2 YYREEE (reference sequence). CDR3 DNA sequence: TGTGCCAGCAGCTTGGGGAGCTCCTATAATTCACCCCTCCACTTT. It codes for CASSLGSSYNSPLHF.

The chain is built from TRBV19 and TRBJ2-1; D not certain. With 10 bases removed from V and 0 bases from J, the gap between germline ends came to 10 bases. The CDR3 length is 13 residues. Germline V gene lookup returns CDR1 LNHDA and CDR2 SQIVND (reference sequence). CDR3 DNA: TGTGCCACCAAGATGAGCTCCTACAATGAGCAGTTCTTC. Translating gives CATKMSSYNEQFF.

This clone was recorded a few times. The chain recombines TRBV5-6 with TRBJ1-2, with D perhaps TRBD1 (5 bases). The CDR3 sequence is 15 residues long. Germline V gene sequence: CDR1 SGHDT, CDR2 YYEEEE. Trimming took off 6 bases at V and 0 bases at J, with 15 bases between the two ends. The CDR3 reads CASKLLGGSNYGYTF. DNA for the CDR3: TGTGCCAGCAAATTACTGGGGGGTTCTAACTATGGCTACACCTTC.

The genes are TRBV24-1 and TRBJ1-1; the D gene is possibly TRBD1 (6 bases). The V end lost 7 bases, the J end lost 2 bases, and 13 bases lay between the germline ends. The CDR3 runs to 14 residues. CDR1 and CDR2 (germline): KGHDR, SFDVKD. Here the CDR3 reads CATRPGHSNTEAFF. The CDR3 nucleotides are TGTGCCACCAGACCGGGACATAGTAACACTGAAGCTTTCTTT.

The chain employs TRBV28 and TRBJ2-1, with 8 bases aligning to TRBD1. Per the germline V gene, CDR1 is MDHEN and CDR2 is SYDVKM. This CDR3 spans 16 amino acids. Germline trimming cut 3 bases from V and 7 bases from J; bases unmatched to any gene: 11. CDR3 loop: CASSFHRGSVGNEQFF. The CDR3, as DNA: TGTGCCAGCAGTTTCCACAGGGGGTCGGTTGGTAATGAGCAGTTCTTC.

The genes are TRBV10-3 and TRBJ1-6; D is uncertain. The V gene's germline CDR1 is ENHRY and CDR2 SYGVKD. This CDR3 has 12 amino acids. V was pared by 4 bases and J by 14 bases, with 12 bases between. CDR3 protein: CAISVGRESLHF. CDR3 in DNA: TGTGCCATCAGTGTAGGGAGGGAGTCCCTCCACTTT.

This rearrangement joins TRBV19 to TRBJ1-2; the match to TRBD1 covers 9 bases. Germline V gene data show CDR1 as LNHDA and CDR2 as SQIVND (reference sequence). This CDR3 has 13 residues. Trimming cost V 7 bases and J 7 bases; bases outside gene matches: 7. The CDR3 nucleotides are TGTGCCAGTACCACCGGGGACAGGGTTGGCTACACCTTC. Protein sequence: CASTTGDRVGYTF.

The chain recombines TRBV11-2 with TRBJ2-1, with 8 bases aligning to TRBD2. The V gene end was trimmed by 4 bases and the J gene end by 4 bases; junction bases not matched to a gene: 9. The CDR3 sequence is 16 residues long. Germline V gene data show CDR1 as SGHAT and CDR2 as FQNNGV. CDR3 region: CASSSILAGVYNEQFF. CDR3 sequence (DNA): TGTGCCAGCAGCTCCATTCTAGCGGGCGTGTACAATGAGCAGTTCTTC.

The genes are TRBV5-1 and TRBJ1-3, with TRBD1 as a possible D gene (5 bases). The V and J ends lost 3 bases and 9 bases respectively, with 13 bases between them. Germline loops: CDR1 SGHRS, CDR2 YFSETQ. The CDR3 extends over 13 amino acids. This CDR3 is CASSSGPGGTIYF. The DNA of the CDR3 is TGCGCCAGCAGCTCGGGCCCGGGGGGCACCATATATTTT. Combining the CDR3 with reference TRBV5-1 and TRBJ1-3 gives the whole variable domain KAGVTQTPRYLIKTRGQQVTLSCSPISGHRSVSWYQQTPGQGLQFLFEYFSETQRNKGNFPGRFSGRQFSNSRSEMNVSTLELGDSALYLCASSSGPGGTIYFGEGSWLTVV.

For the CDR3, the DNA is TGTGCCACCAGTGATTCGCGGGGGGGACAGAACACTGAAGCTTTCTTT. It translates to CATSDSRGGQNTEAFF. The chain is built from TRBV24-1 and TRBJ1-1; tentatively, D is TRBD1 (6 bases). V lost 2 bases and J lost 1, with 13 bases in between. CDR1 and CDR2 (germline): KGHDR, SFDVKD. The CDR3 contains 16 residues.

This clone showed up just once. The V and J genes are TRBV11-2 and TRBJ1-1, with TRBD1 as a possible D gene (5 bases). The germline V gene has CDR1 SGHAT and CDR2 FQNNGV. The ends were cut back, 2 bases at V and 4 bases at J, with 14 bases in the middle. The CDR3 consists of 15 residues. Here the CDR3 reads CASSLSSGFSTEAFF. DNA for the CDR3: TGTGCCAGCAGCTTATCATCAGGGTTCAGCACTGAAGCTTTCTTT.

The chain couples TRBV2 to TRBJ1-2; 9 bases match TRBD1. Germline lookup yields CDR1 SNHLY and CDR2 FYNNEI. The junction had 8 bases not matched to a gene; V was cut back by 6 bases and J by 3 bases. The CDR3 runs 15 residues. CDR3 nucleotides: TGTGCCAGCAGCACAGGGGGCGCGGGGGACTATGGCTACACCTTC. Encoded protein: CASSTGGAGDYGYTF.

The chain carries TRBV28 and TRBJ2-2, with D possibly matching TRBD2 (6 bases). Trimming removed 6 bases at V and 5 bases at J, with 16 bases between. This CDR3 comprises 15 residues. Germline V gene data show CDR1 as MDHEN and CDR2 as SYDVKM. CDR3 DNA: TGTGCCAGCAGCCCAACTCCTGGGAGGACCGGGGAGCTGTTTTTT. It specifies CASSPTPGRTGELFF.

In the case of this clone: One end of the junction fails to match germline, which may point to a read error. The J gene is TRBJ2-3, the V gene TRBV27; the match to TRBD1 covers 7 bases. The CDR3 runs 14 residues. Germline CDR1 is MNHEY and CDR2 is SMNVEV (reference sequence). The CDR3 spells CASSFSPRDRETHF. In nucleotides, the CDR3 is TGTGCCAGCAGTTTCTCCCCCCGGGACAGAGAAACTCATTTT.

V usage is TRBV11-2 and J usage is TRBJ2-1; 10 bases are a match to TRBD2. CDR1 SGHAT and CDR2 FQNNGV come from the germline V gene. Unmatched junction bases numbered 6, after V lost 1 base and J lost 0 bases. This CDR3 region has 18 residues. The CDR3 coding sequence is TGTGCCAGCAGCTTAGCGACTAGCGGGCGGAGCTCCTACAATGAGCAGTTCTTC. Its translation: CASSLATSGRSSYNEQFF. The full variable domain, its missing parts supplied by reference TRBV11-2 and TRBJ2-1, is EAGVAQSPRYKIIEKRQSVAFWCNPISGHATLYWYQQILGQGPKLLIQFQNNGVVDDSQLPKDRFSAERLKGVDSTLKIQPAKLEDSAVYLCASSLATSGRSSYNEQFFGPGTRLTVL.

The V call is TRBV18, the J call TRBJ2-3; unclear D gene. The CDR3 consists of 13 residues. CDR1 and CDR2 from the germline V gene are KGHSH and LQKENI. With 4 bases removed from V and 2 bases from J, the gap between germline ends came to 7 bases. CDR3: CASSLPVTDTQYF. In DNA form, the CDR3 reads TGTGCCAGCTCACTCCCCGTCACAGATACGCAGTATTTT. Full variable domain (outside the CDR3, taken from reference TRBV18 and TRBJ2-3): NAGVMQNPRHLVRRRGQEARLRCSPMKGHSHVYWYRQLPEEGLKFMVYLQKENIIDESGMPKERFSAEFPKEGPSILRIQQVVRGDSAAYFCASSLPVTDTQYFGPGTRLTVL.

The chain recombines TRBV7-2 with TRBJ1-1; D call uncertain. Germline CDR1 reads SGHTA; CDR2 reads FQGNSA. Trimming cost V 3 bases and J 12 bases, with 20 bases left between them. The CDR3 sequence is 14 residues long. CDR3 protein: CASSFRDSMLKTFF. DNA of the CDR3: TGTGCCAGCAGCTTTCGTGATAGTATGTTGAAGACTTTCTTT.

The gene calls are TRBV21-1 and TRBJ2-7; TRBD1, as called in the table, went unchecked against the DNA. TRBV21-1 is described as a pseudogene. The length of the CDR3 is 12 residues. The CDR3 DNA sequence: TGTGCCACGGACAGGATCCCCTACGAGCAGTACTTC. As protein: CATDRIPYEQYF.

The chain uses TRBV6-2 or TRBV6-3 and TRBJ1-1, with D possibly matching TRBD1 (5 bases). Germline lookup yields CDR1 MNHEY and CDR2 SVGEGT. The CDR3 contains 16 residues. The V and J ends lost 5 bases and 0 bases respectively, with 16 bases between them. The DNA of the CDR3 is TGTGCCAGCAGTCCACGACCGGGCAGGGTGAACACTGAAGCTTTCTTT. Its translation: CASSPRPGRVNTEAFF.

This chain connects TRBV18 to TRBJ2-5, with D possibly matching TRBD1 (6 bases). The CDR3 extends over 15 amino acids. Per germline, CDR1 KGHSH and CDR2 LQKENI. V lost 2 bases and J 5 bases, leaving 15 bases between the germline ends. The chain's CDR3 is CASSPSFHRDETQYF. The CDR3, as DNA: TGTGCCAGCTCACCATCCTTCCACAGGGACGAGACCCAGTACTTC.

The chain is built from TRBV5-1 and TRBJ2-1; no clear D gene. V lost 0 bases to trimming and J lost 7 bases, with 8 bases between them. This CDR3 is 13 amino acids long. Germline CDR1 SGHRS, CDR2 YFSETQ. The chain's CDR3 is CASSLAGENEQFF. The CDR3 DNA is TGCGCCAGCAGCTTGGCGGGTGAGAATGAGCAGTTCTTC.

The V gene is TRBV30, the J gene TRBJ2-7; tentative D call: TRBD1 (6 bases). Germline CDR1 is GTSNPN and CDR2 is SVGIG (reference sequence). There are 14 residues in the CDR3. The V end lost 4 bases, the J end lost 3 bases, and 16 bases lay between the germline ends. CDR3 protein: CAWNPGQPIYEQYF. The CDR3 DNA reads as TGTGCCTGGAACCCGGGACAACCGATCTACGAGCAGTACTTC.